Included here is one T cell receptor (beta chain) sequence, with context. What it binds is not known. Sequencing was performed with immunoSEQ multiplex PCR; in TCRdb, only in-frame clones are kept and a portion is missing. Among 150,000 or so clones listed, around 93% were seen once. The data stem from a study of T cell responses to AZD1222 COVID-19 vaccine. Study-wide points: In all cases, repertoires were sampled only after the peak T cell response.

V was trimmed by 5 bases and J by 6 bases, leaving 23 bases between them. Germline V lookup: CDR1 MNHNY, CDR2 SVGAGI (reference sequence). The CDR3 runs 16 residues. The chain has TRBV6-6 and TRBJ2-7; perhaps D is TRBD1 or TRBD2 (5 bases each). The sequence came from an adult in good health. This sample comprised peripheral blood, obtained on day 0 of AZD1222 vaccination. CDR3 region: CASSKGLSRDPGEQYF. In nucleotides, the CDR3 is TGTGCCAGCAGTAAGGGGCTGAGCCGGGACCCCGGCGAGCAGTACTTC.